These T cell receptor beta chains were read from a single sample in a study of technical replicates of blood from a handful of donors. TCRdb's table, derived via immunoSEQ multiplex PCR, lists solely in-frame clones and lacks some. The sample carries about 13,000 clones, 75% to 85% recorded once. Sequences were obtained from PBMCs. These receptors were collected from a human donor in good health. CDR3s include the opening cysteine and the closing phenylalanine or tryptophan. The D gene is left open where the match is weak. Some rows mark clone size as missing; the rest say once, few, many or name a class of expanded clone.

J gene: TRBJ2-1; CDR3 length: 13; V gene: TRBV27; D gene: TRBD2; clone size: -; CDR3 protein: CAVGGGTYNEQFF; CDR3 DNA: TGTGCAGTCGGCGGGGGAACCTACAATGAGCAGTTCTTC
J gene: TRBJ2-3; CDR3 length: 13; V gene: TRBV7-3; D gene: -; clone size: -; CDR3 protein: CASSPLVSDTQYF; CDR3 DNA: TGTGCCAGCAGCCCACTGGTTTCAGATACGCAGTATTTT
J gene: TRBJ2-2; CDR3 length: 16; V gene: TRBV30; D gene: TRBD2; clone size: once; CDR3 protein: CAWSRWREDGSGELFF; CDR3 DNA: TGTGCCTGGAGTCGTTGGCGGGAGGATGGGTCCGGGGAGCTGTTTTTT
J gene: TRBJ2-5; CDR3 length: 13; V gene: TRBV29-1; D gene: -; clone size: -; CDR3 protein: CSVPMGAEETQYF; CDR3 DNA: TGCAGCGTACCTATGGGGGCAGAGGAGACCCAGTACTTC
J gene: TRBJ2-1; CDR3 length: 17; V gene: TRBV5-1; D gene: TRBD2; clone size: -; CDR3 protein: CASSSALTSGSYNEQFF; CDR3 DNA: TGCGCCAGCAGCTCCGCCCTGACTAGCGGGTCCTACAATGAGCAGTTCTTC
J gene: TRBJ2-3; CDR3 length: 15; V gene: TRBV19; D gene: TRBD1; clone size: -; CDR3 protein: CASTPGQGSTDTQYF; CDR3 DNA: TGTGCCAGTACCCCTGGACAGGGGAGCACAGATACGCAGTATTTT
J gene: TRBJ1-5; CDR3 length: 15; V gene: TRBV30; D gene: -; clone size: -; CDR3 protein: CAWSQGSSSNQPQHF; CDR3 DNA: TGTGCCTGGAGCCAGGGGTCCTCAAGCAATCAGCCCCAGCATTTT
J gene: TRBJ2-1; CDR3 length: 16; V gene: TRBV9; D gene: -; clone size: once; CDR3 protein: CASSNTLGGAQNEQFF; CDR3 DNA: TGTGCCAGCAGCAATACCCTGGGGGGGGCACAAAATGAGCAGTTCTTC
J gene: TRBJ2-2; CDR3 length: 14; V gene: TRBV19; D gene: TRBD1; clone size: few; CDR3 protein: CASIGTENTGELFF; CDR3 DNA: TGTGCCAGTATCGGGACAGAGAACACCGGGGAGCTGTTTTTT
J gene: TRBJ2-1; CDR3 length: 14; V gene: TRBV5-1; D gene: TRBD2; clone size: -; CDR3 protein: CASRREVDGGEQFF; CDR3 DNA: TGCGCCAGCAGGCGGGAGGTCGACGGAGGTGAGCAGTTCTTC
J gene: TRBJ2-7; CDR3 length: 15; V gene: TRBV27; D gene: -; clone size: -; CDR3 protein: CASRSRAPPTYEQYF; CDR3 DNA: TGTGCCAGCAGGTCTAGAGCCCCACCGACCTACGAGCAGTACTTC
J gene: TRBJ1-2; CDR3 length: 12; V gene: TRBV21-1; D gene: -; clone size: -; CDR3 protein: CASIDNNYGYTF; CDR3 DNA: TGTGCCAGCATCGACAATAACTATGGCTACACCTTC
J gene: TRBJ1-1; CDR3 length: 17; V gene: TRBV2; D gene: TRBD1; clone size: few; CDR3 protein: CASSKPGQGARGTEAFF; CDR3 DNA: TGTGCCAGCAGTAAACCGGGACAGGGGGCGCGGGGGACTGAAGCTTTCTTT
J gene: TRBJ2-1; CDR3 length: 18; V gene: TRBV7-8; D gene: TRBD2; clone size: -; CDR3 protein: CASSLTSPLAGVVDEQFF; CDR3 DNA: TGTGCCAGCAGCTTAACCTCGCCTCTAGCGGGAGTGGTCGATGAGCAGTTCTTC
J gene: TRBJ1-5; CDR3 length: 14; V gene: TRBV2; D gene: -; clone size: few; CDR3 protein: CASSETRNNQPQHF; CDR3 DNA: TGTGCCAGCAGTGAAACTAGGAACAATCAGCCCCAGCATTTT
J gene: TRBJ2-1; CDR3 length: 14; V gene: TRBV7-7; D gene: -; clone size: -; CDR3 protein: CASSLGLEYNEQFF; CDR3 DNA: TGTGCCAGCAGCTTAGGGCTGGAGTACAATGAGCAGTTCTTC
J gene: TRBJ2-1; CDR3 length: 15; V gene: TRBV5-1; D gene: TRBD1; clone size: once; CDR3 protein: CASSLDGQGVNEQFF; CDR3 DNA: TGCGCCAGCAGCTTGGACGGACAGGGGGTGAATGAGCAGTTCTTC
J gene: TRBJ2-7; CDR3 length: 15; V gene: TRBV13; D gene: TRBD2; clone size: -; CDR3 protein: CASSLGGSGSGEQYF; CDR3 DNA: TGTGCCAGCAGCTTAGGTGGTAGCGGGAGCGGTGAGCAGTACTTC
J gene: TRBJ2-7; CDR3 length: 13; V gene: TRBV19; D gene: -; clone size: -; CDR3 protein: CASSIGQVREQYF; CDR3 DNA: TGTGCCAGTAGTATAGGGCAGGTTCGAGAGCAGTACTTC
J gene: TRBJ2-7; CDR3 length: 17; V gene: TRBV11-3; D gene: -; clone size: once; CDR3 protein: CASSSPVIGWSSAEQYF; CDR3 DNA: TGTGCCAGCAGCTCCCCGGTGATCGGCTGGAGTTCCGCCGAGCAGTACTTC
J gene: TRBJ2-1; CDR3 length: 14; V gene: TRBV29-1; D gene: -; clone size: -; CDR3 protein: CSVRGGVDYNEQFF; CDR3 DNA: TGCAGCGTTCGAGGGGGGGTAGACTACAATGAGCAGTTCTTC
J gene: TRBJ1-1; CDR3 length: 15; V gene: TRBV27; D gene: TRBD1; clone size: -; CDR3 protein: CASSHRQGLDTEAFF; CDR3 DNA: TGTGCCAGCAGTCACCGACAGGGGTTGGACACTGAAGCTTTCTTT
J gene: TRBJ2-7; CDR3 length: 14; V gene: TRBV6-6; D gene: -; clone size: -; CDR3 protein: CASSYVGGSYEQYF; CDR3 DNA: TGTGCCAGCAGTTATGTGGGAGGATCCTACGAGCAGTACTTC
J gene: TRBJ1-2; CDR3 length: 13; V gene: TRBV29-1; D gene: -; clone size: -; CDR3 protein: CSVEDKPVGSYTF; CDR3 DNA: TGCAGCGTTGAAGATAAACCGGTCGGTTCCTACACCTTC
J gene: TRBJ2-7; CDR3 length: 15; V gene: TRBV7-2; D gene: -; clone size: -; CDR3 protein: CASSLGASSSYEQYF; CDR3 DNA: TGTGCCAGCAGCTTAGGGGCGTCAAGCTCCTACGAGCAGTACTTC
J gene: TRBJ2-5; CDR3 length: 15; V gene: TRBV2; D gene: -; clone size: -; CDR3 protein: CASSELSGAQETQYF; CDR3 DNA: TGTGCCAGCAGTGAACTAAGTGGGGCCCAAGAGACCCAGTACTTC
J gene: TRBJ1-2; CDR3 length: 14; V gene: TRBV29-1; D gene: -; clone size: once; CDR3 protein: CSVEDTQGFKGYTF; CDR3 DNA: TGCAGCGTTGAAGACACGCAGGGTTTTAAGGGCTACACCTTC
J gene: TRBJ1-2; CDR3 length: 14; V gene: TRBV4-1; D gene: -; clone size: -; CDR3 protein: CASSQDVFGYGYTF; CDR3 DNA: TGCGCCAGCAGCCAAGATGTATTCGGCTATGGCTACACCTTC
J gene: TRBJ2-5; CDR3 length: 16; V gene: TRBV7-8; D gene: -; clone size: -; CDR3 protein: CASSLKLGSPQETQYF; CDR3 DNA: TGTGCCAGCAGCTTAAAGCTTGGTAGCCCCCAAGAGACCCAGTACTTC
J gene: TRBJ1-2; CDR3 length: 14; V gene: TRBV2; D gene: -; clone size: -; CDR3 protein: CASPSAGDYYGYTF; CDR3 DNA: TGTGCCAGCCCTTCGGCGGGGGATTACTATGGCTACACCTTC
J gene: TRBJ2-1; CDR3 length: 14; V gene: TRBV11-2; D gene: -; clone size: -; CDR3 protein: CASRRWGGRREQFF; CDR3 DNA: TGTGCCAGCCGAAGGTGGGGGGGGCGGAGGGAGCAGTTCTTC
J gene: TRBJ2-3; CDR3 length: 15; V gene: TRBV6-5; D gene: TRBD1; clone size: -; CDR3 protein: CASSTRTGGTDTQYF; CDR3 DNA: TGTGCCAGCAGTACAAGGACAGGGGGCACAGATACGCAGTATTTT
J gene: TRBJ1-1; CDR3 length: 16; V gene: TRBV27; D gene: TRBD1; clone size: few; CDR3 protein: CASTSGVGTGATEAFF; CDR3 DNA: TGTGCCAGCACCTCAGGGGTGGGGACAGGTGCCACTGAAGCTTTCTTT